Listed here are 15 T cell receptor beta chains from one sample, sequenced in a study of blood T cell repertoires in COVID-19. Clones were sequenced by immunoSEQ multiplex PCR, and TCRdb holds only the in-frame ones, with some missing. The table shows 300,000 to 450,000 clones, with 70% to 90% occurring only once. Sequencing was done on a sample of PBMCs or T cells enriched from blood (not recorded which). The source is a woman younger than 35 who had recovered from COVID-19.

The chain is built from TRBV18 and TRBJ1-1; TRBD1 matches 8 bases. J lost 3 bases, V lost 3 bases, and 9 bases had no gene match. Germline V gene lookup returns CDR1 KGHSH and CDR2 LQKENI. The CDR3 has 16 residues. The CDR3 DNA follows: TGTGCCAGCTCACCCGGGCTCAGGGGGCAGGACACTGAAGCTTTCTTT. Amino acid sequence: CASSPGLRGQDTEAFF.

V and J are TRBV5-5 and TRBJ1-2, with 8 bases lining up with TRBD1. CDR1 SGHKS and CDR2 YYEKEE come from the germline V gene (reference sequence). Germline trimming cut 4 bases from V and 4 bases from J; bases unmatched to any gene: 3. CDR3 length equals 13 residues. CDR3: CASSRDRFYGYTF. For the CDR3, the DNA is TGTGCCAGCAGCAGGGACAGGTTCTATGGCTACACCTTC.

V and J are TRBV6-5 and TRBJ1-2; TRBD1 is a possible D gene (6 bases). Trimming left V 2 bases short and J 7 bases short, with 11 bases between. CDR1 and CDR2 (germline): MNHEY, SVGAGI. The CDR3 is made up of 13 amino acids. The CDR3 loop reads CASSYTGLFGYTF. In nucleotides, the CDR3 is TGTGCCAGCAGTTACACAGGGCTTTTTGGCTACACCTTC.

The rearrangement joins TRBV5-6 to TRBJ2-5, with TRBD2 matching 11 bases. The J segment lost 0 bases and the V segment lost 0 bases, leaving 7 bases of the junction unmatched. CDR3 length equals 18 residues. Germline V lookup: CDR1 SGHDT, CDR2 YYEEEE. The DNA of the CDR3 is TGTGCCAGCAGCTTGGTGGCTAGCGGGGGGCCCTACCAAGAGACCCAGTACTTC. Its translation: CASSLVASGGPYQETQYF. The full variable domain, with the rest looked up from reference TRBV5-6 and TRBJ2-5, is DAGVTQSPTHLIKTRGQQVTLRCSPKSGHDTVSWYQQALGQGPQFIFQYYEEEERQRGNFPDRFSGHQFPNYSSELNVNALLLGDSALYLCASSLVASGGPYQETQYFGPGTRLLVL.

This sequence joins TRBV6-5 and TRBJ2-3; possible D gene TRBD2, 7 bases. This CDR3 spans 12 amino acids. CDR1 is MNHEY, CDR2 SVGAGI, per germline. The V end was cut by 8 bases, the J end by 7 bases, with 13 bases between. The CDR3 sequence: CASGRGGNTQYF. The CDR3, as DNA: TGTGCCAGCGGGAGGGGGGGAAATACGCAGTATTTT.

V is TRBV7-2 and J is TRBJ1-1, with 10 bases matching TRBD1. This CDR3 comprises 14 residues. The germline CDR1 and CDR2 sequences are SGHTA and FQGNSA. Trimming removed 5 bases from V and 6 bases from J; junction bases left unmatched: 6. The CDR3 nucleotides are TGTGCCAGCAGCGTAGACAGGGGGCTCGCTGAAGCTTTCTTT. It encodes CASSVDRGLAEAFF.

The genes are TRBV11-2 and TRBJ1-5, with TRBD1 identical over 8 bases. The germline gives CDR1 SGHAT, CDR2 FQNNGV. Trimming took 5 bases from V and 7 from J; bases not matched to a gene: 7. This CDR3 comprises 14 residues. The CDR3 reads CASSQTGVDQPQHF. Written as DNA, the CDR3 is TGTGCCAGCAGCCAGACAGGGGTGGACCAGCCCCAGCATTTT.

The chain couples TRBV29-1 to TRBJ2-3; D possibly corresponds to TRBD2 (6 bases). The CDR3 is 13 residues long. Germline loops: CDR1 SQVTM, CDR2 ANQGSEA. V shed 3 bases and J shed 1 base, with 8 bases lying between them. CDR3 nucleotide sequence: TGCAGCGTTGATGGCGGGGGCACAGATACGCAGTATTTT. It translates to CSVDGGGTDTQYF.

This clone has just one count. The chain couples TRBV4-1 to TRBJ2-3; 7 bases map to TRBD2. CDR3 length equals 17 residues. Germline V gene lookup returns CDR1 MGHRA and CDR2 YSYEKL. V dropped 5 bases and J dropped 2; count of bases not matched to a gene: 13. CDR3 sequence (DNA): TGCGCCAGCAGCACTGCTTTACCGGGGGGATTCACAGATACGCAGTATTTT. Protein sequence: CASSTALPGGFTDTQYF.

This chain links TRBV6-5 with TRBJ1-5, with a possible D match to TRBD1 (6 bases). Germline V gives CDR1 MNHEY, CDR2 SVGAGI. This CDR3 comprises 13 residues. The germline V and J ends were trimmed by 10 bases and 0 bases, with 10 bases remaining between them. In nucleotides, the CDR3 is TGTGCCACCAGGGACATTAGCAATCAGCCCCAGCATTTT. It yields the protein CATRDISNQPQHF.

This sequence joins TRBV7-2 and TRBJ1-5; TRBD1 matches at 8 bases. The germline CDR1 and CDR2 sequences are SGHTA and FQGNSA. This CDR3 is built from 15 residues. The V segment lost 5 bases and the J segment 7 bases; nucleotides outside the gene matches: 10. CDR3 loop: CASSPRTGFGQPQHF. The CDR3 coding sequence is TGTGCCAGCAGCCCGCGGACAGGGTTCGGCCAGCCCCAGCATTTT.

The chain uses TRBV14 and TRBJ1-1; 9 bases are a match to TRBD1. V lost 4 bases, J lost 8 bases, and 5 bases stayed unmatched. This CDR3 contains 13 residues. CDR1 and CDR2 from the germline V gene are SGHDN and FVKESK. In DNA, the CDR3 is TGTGCCAGCAGCCCACGACAGGGGGGGGAAGCTTTCTTT. Amino acids: CASSPRQGGEAFF.

This clone was seen only once. The V call is TRBV5-1, the J call TRBJ1-4; 7 bases are a match to TRBD1. The CDR3 consists of 16 residues. Germline CDR1 is SGHRS and CDR2 is YFSETQ. V shed 0 bases, J shed 7 bases, and the junction held 9 bases outside the gene matches. CDR3 region: CASSLGRDRKPEKLFF. CDR3 nucleotides: TGCGCCAGCAGCTTGGGTCGGGACAGAAAACCTGAAAAACTGTTTTTT.

The J gene is TRBJ2-1, the V gene TRBV6-6, with 7 bases matching TRBD1. V shed 5 bases, J shed 3 bases, and the junction held 7 bases outside the gene matches. Germline values: CDR1 MNHNY, CDR2 SVGAGI (reference sequence). The CDR3 totals 15 residues. CDR3: CASSIRTGDYNEQFF. CDR3 DNA: TGTGCCAGCAGTATACGGACAGGAGACTACAATGAGCAGTTCTTC.

In DNA, the CDR3 is TGTGCCAGTAGTCGACAGGGTGTCACCAATCAGCCCCAGCATTTT. Its translation: CASSRQGVTNQPQHF. The chain combines TRBV19 with TRBJ1-5, with 7 nucleotides matching TRBD1. V shed 5 bases, J shed 3 bases, and the junction held 7 bases outside the gene matches. The CDR3 contains 15 residues. From germline, CDR1 is LNHDA and CDR2 SQIVND (reference sequence).